This TCR beta chain was captured by sequencing in a study of T cells in Graves' hyperthyroidism and ophthalmopathy. On the study more broadly: Peripheral blood was acquired at first diagnosis, ahead of any therapy whatsoever. Whole-study results and caveats: Expanded thyroid clonotypes (above 0.001) were mostly also found in blood. Ophthalmopathy could be told apart from stable hyperthyroidism with a 13 V-J model.

Note on this clonotype: No antigen is known for it.

The diagnoses drew upon clinical symptoms, serum thyroxine and TRAb, thyroid ultrasound and orbital computed tomography. RNA transcripts provided the source from which TCR beta CDR3 regions were amplified. During a first-round RT-PCR of the TCR CDR3, the HTBI primer set was used. From the multiplex PCR reads, TCRdb called clonotypes with MiXCR, one entry per CDR3 protein. The sample has more than 300,000 distinct CDR3 sequences; about a sixth are singletons. The CDR3 runs to 14 residues. The germline gives CDR1 ENHRY, CDR2 SYGVKD. The V and J ends lost 2 bases and 6 bases respectively, with 12 bases between them.

This chain links TRBV10-3 with TRBJ2-3; no definite D call. Sequences were obtained from blood. The TCR was taken from a woman aged 30 to 39 with Graves' hyperthyroidism that later progressed to Graves' ophthalmopathy. CDR3 region: CAISEGRALDTQYF. In DNA form, the CDR3 reads TGTGCCATCAGTGAGGGTAGGGCATTGGATACGCAGTATTTT.